This entry concerns a single T cell receptor beta chain. The method was immunoSEQ multiplex PCR; TCRdb's version includes in-frame clones alone and lacks a portion of them. Among approximately 150,000 clones listed, about nine tenths were seen once. This entry comes from a study of T cell responses to AZD1222 COVID-19 vaccine. In the study overall: Timing groups of about 4 and about 12 weeks for second doses were pooled.

The length of the CDR3 is 17 residues. Trimming took 7 bases from V and 2 from J, leaving 22 bases between them. Germline lookup yields CDR1 ENHRY and CDR2 SYGVKD. The sequencing used peripheral blood, collected on day 0 of AZD1222 vaccination. The sequence came from an adult in good health. V usage is TRBV10-3 and J usage is TRBJ2-3, with D possibly matching TRBD2 (7 bases). In DNA form, the CDR3 reads TGTGCCATCACGTCCCGTGGCGAGGGGGGGTACACAGATACGCAGTATTTT. It codes for CAITSRGEGGYTDTQYF.